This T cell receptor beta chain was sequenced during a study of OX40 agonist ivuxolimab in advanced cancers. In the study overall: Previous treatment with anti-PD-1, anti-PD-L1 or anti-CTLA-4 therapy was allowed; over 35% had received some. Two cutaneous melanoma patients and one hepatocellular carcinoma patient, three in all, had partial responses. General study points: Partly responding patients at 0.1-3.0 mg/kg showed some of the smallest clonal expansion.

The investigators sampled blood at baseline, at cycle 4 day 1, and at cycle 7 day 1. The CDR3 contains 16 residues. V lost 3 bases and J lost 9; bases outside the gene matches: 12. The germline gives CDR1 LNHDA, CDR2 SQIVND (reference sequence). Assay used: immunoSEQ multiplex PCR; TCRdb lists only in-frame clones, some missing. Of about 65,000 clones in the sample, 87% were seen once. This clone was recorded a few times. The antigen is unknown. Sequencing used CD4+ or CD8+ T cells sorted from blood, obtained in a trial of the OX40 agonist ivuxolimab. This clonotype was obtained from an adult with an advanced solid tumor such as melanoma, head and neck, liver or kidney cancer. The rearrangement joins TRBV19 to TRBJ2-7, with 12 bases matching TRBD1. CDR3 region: CASSMTWGQGASGQYF. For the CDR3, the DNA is TGTGCCAGTAGTATGACCTGGGGACAGGGGGCTTCGGGGCAGTACTTC.